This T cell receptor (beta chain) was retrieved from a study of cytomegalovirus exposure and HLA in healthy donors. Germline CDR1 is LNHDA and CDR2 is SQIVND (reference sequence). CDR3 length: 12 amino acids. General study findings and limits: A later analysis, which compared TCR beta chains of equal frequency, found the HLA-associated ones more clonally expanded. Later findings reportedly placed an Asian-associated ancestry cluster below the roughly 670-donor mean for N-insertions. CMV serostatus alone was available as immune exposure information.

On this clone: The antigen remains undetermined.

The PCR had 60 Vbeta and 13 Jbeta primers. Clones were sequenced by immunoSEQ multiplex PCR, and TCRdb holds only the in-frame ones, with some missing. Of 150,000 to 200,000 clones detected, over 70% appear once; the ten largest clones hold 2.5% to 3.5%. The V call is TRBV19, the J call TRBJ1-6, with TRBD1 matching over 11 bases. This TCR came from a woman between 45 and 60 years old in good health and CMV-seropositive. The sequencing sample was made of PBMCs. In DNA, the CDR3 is TGTGCTACCGGGACAGGGGGTTCACCCCTCCACTTT. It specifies CATGTGGSPLHF.